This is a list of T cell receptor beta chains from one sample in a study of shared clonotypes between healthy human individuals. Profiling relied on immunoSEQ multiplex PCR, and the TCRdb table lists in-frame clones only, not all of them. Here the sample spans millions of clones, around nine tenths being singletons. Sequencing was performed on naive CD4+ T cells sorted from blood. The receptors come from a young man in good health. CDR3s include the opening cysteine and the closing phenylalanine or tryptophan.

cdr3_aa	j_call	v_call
CAWSSEITGELFF	TRBJ2-2	TRBV30
CASGWRAGTGELFF	TRBJ2-2	TRBV5-1
CAISGRDTEAFF	TRBJ1-1	TRBV10-3
CASSISLAGGNEQFF	TRBJ2-1	TRBV19
CASSLTGGPGNTIYF	TRBJ1-3	TRBV7-3
CASSLLRDSADNEQFF	TRBJ2-1	TRBV5-1
CASSPNSRYEQYF	TRBJ2-7	TRBV14
CASSSPGLARNEQFF	TRBJ2-1	TRBV6-6
CASSQDGGGGTEAFF	TRBJ1-1	TRBV4-1
CASSVVLAGVGGELFF	TRBJ2-2	TRBV9
CASSLPGQLSGGQFF	TRBJ2-1	TRBV5-4
CASSLRRTGLANTGELFF	TRBJ2-2	TRBV5-6
CASRPGQGNNEQFF	TRBJ2-1	TRBV19
CASSLVGTTIGNEQFF	TRBJ2-1	TRBV11-2
CASSRVEGAGTEAFF	TRBJ1-1	TRBV4-1
CSVAIGGNQPQHF	TRBJ1-5	TRBV29-1
CASKGQGDTGELFF	TRBJ2-2	TRBV5-4
CASSFLREGEGQPQHF	TRBJ1-5	TRBV5-1
CASSLSEGKPQHF	TRBJ1-5	TRBV7-3
CATSRDLNEQFF	TRBJ2-1	TRBV15
CASSTRQGPANYGYTF	TRBJ1-2	TRBV6-6
CASSSDRSYEQYF	TRBJ2-7	TRBV6-6
CASSRQGRWNQPQHF	TRBJ1-5	TRBV5-6
CASSVGGRSYEQYF	TRBJ2-7	TRBV9
CASSPLREGLGSYNEQFF	TRBJ2-1	TRBV9
CAWSGAGNSYEQYF	TRBJ2-7	TRBV30
CASSRGSGAYEQYF	TRBJ2-7	TRBV19
CASSLRGTVTGELFF	TRBJ2-2	TRBV7-9
CAWDAGTGFSGANVLTF	TRBJ2-6	TRBV30
CASSEGLPSSQYF	TRBJ2-5	TRBV2
CASSADGGTNEKLFF	TRBJ1-4	TRBV6-1
CASSFGGASGNTIYF	TRBJ1-3	TRBV5-1
CASIGRNYGYTF	TRBJ1-2	TRBV2
CASSQTLVGANVLTF	TRBJ2-6	TRBV25-1
CASSAQSATNEKLFF	TRBJ1-4	TRBV9
CASSEPAGGADTQYF	TRBJ2-3	TRBV2
CASSLQQGQATDTQYF	TRBJ2-3	TRBV7-9
CSGQGTGNSYEQYF	TRBJ2-7	TRBV29-1
CASSLGQYNEQFF	TRBJ2-1	TRBV7-9
CASSLGRPPAGNEQFF	TRBJ2-1	TRBV11-2
CASSSSGQNSYEQYF	TRBJ2-7	TRBV5-1
CASSRDRFQETQYF	TRBJ2-5	TRBV6-5
CASSGQGAGWRYEQYF	TRBJ2-7	TRBV25-1
CASSFRGARAFF	TRBJ1-1	TRBV28
CASSLDPGGYEQFF	TRBJ2-1	TRBV7-3
CSTTDRPYEQYF	TRBJ2-7	TRBV29-1
CASSPSLRQGPYEQYF	TRBJ2-7	TRBV18
CASSDGSQHF	TRBJ1-5	TRBV6-1
CASTRTRTDTQYF	TRBJ2-3	TRBV2
CASSLTQYYEQYF	TRBJ2-7	TRBV5-6
CASSLVPGESSYNSPLHF	TRBJ1-6	TRBV5-1
CASSEGLLPGELFF	TRBJ2-2	TRBV25-1
CASSFGGGTYNEQFF	TRBJ2-1	TRBV11-2